This T cell receptor beta chain was sequenced for a study of blood T cells in healthy people across ages. Germline V gene data show CDR1 as LNHNV and CDR2 as YYDKDF (reference sequence). The CDR3 loop spans 13 amino acids. The V end was cut by 0 bases, the J end by 8 bases, with 8 bases between. Next came a second PCR, run for about 7 to 12 cycles, which used a sample-barcoded 5' primer along with a J-beta primer mix. TCRdb reprocessed the 5' RACE reads via MiXCR and lists one record per CDR3 protein. Seen here are 750,000 to 950,000 distinct CDR3 sequences, almost 30% observed once, and the top ten hold roughly 10%. This clonotype came up many times. The same sample was also studied in work on T cells of mothers and their children.

V is TRBV15 and J is TRBJ2-1; the D is unclear. This receptor was obtained from a woman aged 40-49 years in good health. Sequenced input: blood. The CDR3 region is CATSREGTYEQFF. CDR3 DNA sequence: TGTGCCACCAGCAGAGAAGGAACTTATGAGCAGTTCTTC.